A single count supports the clone carrying this TCR beta chain. There are 12 residues in the CDR3. V was shortened by 6 bases and J by 4 bases, with 4 bases between the two germline ends. Germline CDR1 and CDR2: KGHSH and LQKENI. The study assigned cohorts using participant-reported clinical history. Exposed participants encountered a COVID-19 case during the 2 weeks preceding study entry. These data are taken from a study of blood T cell repertoires in COVID-19. Study information: Sites across the United States, Italy and Spain contributed samples from acute and convalescent COVID-19. PBMCs, B-cell-depleted T cells, or T cells were the source of the cDNA or gDNA that made up the material.

TCRdb's copy holds only in-frame clones and misses some; the assay was immunoSEQ multiplex PCR. This table has about 280,000 clones, roughly 80% appearing once. This TCR derives from a middle-aged man who had been exposed to COVID-19. Sequenced material: PBMCs or T cells enriched from blood (not recorded which). The chain links TRBV18 to TRBJ1-6, with no clear D. CDR3 protein: CASSSYNSPLHF. In nucleotides, the CDR3 is TGTGCCAGCTCGTCGTATAATTCACCCCTCCACTTT.